This entry features one T cell receptor beta chain sequence. The sample holds a few counts of this clonotype. Which antigen it targets is not known. No base quality values were provided; no much bigger clone lies one nucleotide off. TCR beta VDJ combination and CDR3 sequence profiling used genomic DNA as the template. An Illumina HiSeq 2000 was the platform used for TCR repertoire sequencing. Under the source paper's analysis protocol: Repertoire assessment relied on Simpson's diversity index, CDR3 size and DJ length profiles, and TRBV/TRBJ rearrangement plots. The most abundant DNA sequence in the deep sequencing data was taken as the immunodominant clone. CDR3 amino acid sequences were screened for sharing across subjects and were compared with published repertoires and the VDJdb database. Starting from the raw public reads, TCRdb applied fastp trimming at Q25, assembled clones with MiXCR and retained in-frame beta chains. Each CDR3 protein gets just one entry, which takes the most common genes and DNA from the rows behind it. The authors' filters were not applied to this entry. The sample has around 130,000 distinct CDR3 sequences on record, 58% of them singletons. The ten biggest clones cover roughly 30% of the sample.

This sample was taken from a study of CD8+CD57+ T cells in acquired aplastic anemia (dated by TCRdb to about 2018). Some background on the complete study: A mean of around 3.2 ug of DNA, ranging from roughly 0.19 to 30 ug, was extracted from sorted CD4+ and CD8+ cells. CD8+CD57+ expansion was defined as frequency above the mean frequency observed in healthy subjects. The paper's findings and limits, for the study overall: Although 25 to 30 CD8+ CDR3 sequences were shared by patients and controls, these sequences appeared highly expressed in patients and within the immunodominant clones of patients. Between patients and healthy controls, no significant difference in CD8+ Simpson's diversity was found (P=0.060).

Patients chosen for sequencing had shown expansion of CD8+CD57+ cells by flow cytometry. Every patient had severe acquired aplastic anemia, diagnosed using the International Study of Aplastic Anemia and Agranulocytosis and Camitta criteria. At the time blood was sampled, none of the patients had received any therapy. In this study, sorted CD4+ and CD8+ T cells from the blood of healthy subjects and of severe aplastic anemia patients had their TCR repertoires deep-sequenced. Patients were enrolled under clinicaltrials.gov protocols 00001620, 01623167, 00001397, 00071045, 00081523 and 00961064 in the USA. Ficoll-Paque density gradient centrifugation was used to isolate peripheral blood mononuclear cells. Before DNA was extracted, CD4+ and CD8+ T cells were sorted using either FACS or magnetic beads. According to the germline V gene, CDR1 reads MNHNS and CDR2 reads SASEGT. Spanning cysteine to phenylalanine, the CDR3 consists of 12 amino acids. Of all the DNA, just the CDR3 is kept, 36 bases in frame from base 1. The junction shows trimming of 7 bases on V and 12 bases on J, plus 18 bases between the germline ends.

The clonotype originates from a human donor with aplastic anemia. This receptor chain uses TRBV6-1 and TRBJ1-1; a tentative D call is TRBD1 (5 bases match). The source material was sorted CD4+, CD8+, or CD8+CD57+ T cells (not recorded which) from PBMCs. The CDR3 has the sequence CASTERGRGTFF. The DNA reads as follows: TGTGCCAGCACCGAAAGGGGCCGAGGGACTTTCTTT.